The source of this T cell receptor beta chain is a study of cytomegalovirus exposure and HLA in healthy donors. Study-wide results and limits: According to the study, 150 to 200 TCR beta chains were cytomegalovirus-associated.

PCR amplification relied on 60 Vbeta primers (plus 13 Jbeta primers). TCRdb keeps only in-frame clones here, not all; method: immunoSEQ multiplex PCR. Among some 120,000 clones, approximately 80% were seen once, and the ten largest hold 3.4%. CDR1 and CDR2 (germline): SGHRS, YFSETQ. This CDR3 has 14 amino acids. The junction had 8 bases not matched to a gene; V was cut back by 3 bases and J by 7 bases. Details on this clone: Its antigen is undetermined.

The TCR comes from a young man in good health and CMV-seronegative. The chain is built from TRBV5-1 and TRBJ1-2; 8 nucleotides line up with TRBD1. Sequenced input: PBMCs. Written as DNA, the CDR3 is TGCGCCAGCAGCTCCGGACAGGGAAGGCTTGGCTACACCTTC. Translated, it gives CASSSGQGRLGYTF.